One sample yielded the 26 T cell receptor beta chains listed below, sequenced in a study of blood T cell repertoires in COVID-19. Only in-frame clones appear in the TCRdb table, and some are missing; sequencing was by immunoSEQ multiplex PCR. This table holds around 250,000 clones, 70% to 90% found once. Material: PBMCs or T cells enriched from blood (not recorded which). These receptors were obtained from a woman aged 45 to 65 who had been exposed to COVID-19.

DNA of the CDR3: TGTGCCAGCAGCTTAAGAGGGGGGACTAGCGACGACAATGAGCAGTTCTTC. Amino acid sequence: CASSLRGGTSDDNEQFF. The genes are TRBV7-3 and TRBJ2-1, with 10 bases lining up with TRBD2. J lost 5 bases, V lost 1 base, and 8 bases had no gene match. The germline gives CDR1 SGHTA, CDR2 FQGTGA. The length of the CDR3 is 17 residues. Complete variable domain (other parts from reference TRBV7-3 and TRBJ2-1): GAGVSQTPSNKVTEKGKYVELRCDPISGHTALYWYRQSLGQGPEFLIYFQGTGAADDSGLPNDRFFAVRPEGSVSTLKIQRTERGDSAVYLCASSLRGGTSDDNEQFFGPGTRLTVL.

The CDR3 loop reads CASSSVAGPTDTQYF. CDR3 nucleotide sequence: TGTGCCAGCAGCTCCGTGGCGGGTCCCACAGATACGCAGTATTTT. The chain is built from TRBV7-3 and TRBJ2-3; tentative D call: TRBD2 (5 bases). The CDR3 runs to 15 residues. V was clipped by 4 bases and J by 2 bases, with 13 bases between them. CDR1 and CDR2 from the germline V gene are SGHTA and FQGTGA.

V and J are TRBV20-1 and TRBJ2-7; D not resolved. The ends were cut back, 3 bases at V and 7 bases at J, with 10 bases in the middle. The V gene's germline CDR1 is DFQATT and CDR2 SNEGSKA (reference sequence). The CDR3 contains 11 residues. In nucleotides, the CDR3 is TGCAGTGCTAGTGTTCCGGGTGAGCAGTACTTC. Translation: CSASVPGEQYF.

The chain has TRBV6-4 and TRBJ1-6; TRBD1 agrees at 8 bases. With V trimmed by 2 bases and J by 10 bases, 7 bases remained unmatched. In germline, CDR1 is MRHNA, CDR2 SNTAGT. CDR3 length: 15 amino acids. CDR3 sequence reads: CASSDQGADRSPLHF. For the CDR3, the DNA is TGTGCCAGCAGTGACCAGGGGGCTGACAGATCACCCCTCCACTTT.

The V and J genes are TRBV3-1 (or the pseudogene TRBV3-2) and TRBJ1-6; the D is unclear. This CDR3 region has 12 residues. V dropped 5 bases and J dropped 8 bases, with 7 bases sitting between them. From germline, CDR1 is LGHDT and CDR2 YNNKEL (reference sequence). CDR3 DNA sequence: TGTGCCAGCAGCTTAGAGGATTCACCCCTCCACTTT. This codes for CASSLEDSPLHF.

The chain employs TRBV18 and TRBJ1-1, with TRBD1 identical over 7 bases. There are 13 residues in the CDR3. The V gene end was trimmed by 4 bases and the J gene end by 11 bases; junction bases not matched to a gene: 10. Per germline, CDR1 KGHSH and CDR2 LQKENI. In DNA form, the CDR3 reads TGTGCCAGCTCACAAATGAAAAAGGACAGGGCTTTCTTT. Translated, it gives CASSQMKKDRAFF.

V gene TRBV6-1 combines with J gene TRBJ1-1, with 7 bases aligning to TRBD1. The V gene's germline CDR1 is MNHNS and CDR2 SASEGT. The CDR3 is made up of 15 amino acids. Trimming took 2 bases from V and 6 from J; bases not matched to a gene: 9. CDR3 DNA sequence: TGTGCCAGCAGTGAATCTACAGGGGTTAAAGCTGAAGCTTTCTTT. As protein: CASSESTGVKAEAFF.

Only a few counts were recorded for this clone. The rearrangement uses TRBV18 and TRBJ1-1; D gene uncertain. CDR1 and CDR2 from the germline V gene are KGHSH and LQKENI. V was shortened by 0 bases and J by 5 bases, with 13 bases between the two germline ends. This CDR3 is 15 amino acids long. In DNA form, the CDR3 reads TGTGCCAGCTCACCACCTGAATCGGGTTGGACTGAAGCTTTCTTT. It codes for CASSPPESGWTEAFF.

This clone appeared a few times. The CDR3 DNA reads TGTGCCAGCTCACTACAGGGTGGAGGTGAAAAACTGTTTTTT. Translating it yields CASSLQGGGEKLFF. The V gene is TRBV18, the J gene TRBJ1-4, with D tentatively TRBD1 (6 bases). CDR1 and CDR2 (germline): KGHSH, LQKENI. The CDR3 covers 14 residues. Trimming removed 4 bases from V and 7 bases from J, with 13 bases in between.

The genes are TRBV6-1 and TRBJ1-6; 7 bases are a match to TRBD1. The V gene's germline CDR1 is MNHNS and CDR2 SASEGT. The CDR3 loop spans 21 amino acids. The V and J ends lost 1 base and 13 bases, in that order; junction bases with no gene match: 28. CDR3 in amino acids: CASSEEGAGGMLTSNSPPLHF. The CDR3 coding sequence is TGTGCCAGCAGTGAAGAGGGGGCAGGGGGAATGCTTACCTCCAATTCACCCCCCCTCCACTTT.

The chain employs TRBV27 and TRBJ1-2, with D unresolved. CDR3 length equals 14 residues. CDR1 and CDR2 (germline): MNHEY, SMNVEV (reference sequence). The V and J ends lost 0 bases and 4 bases respectively, with 9 bases between them. CDR3 amino acids: CASSLSSPRYGYTF. As DNA, the CDR3 is TGTGCCAGCAGTTTATCAAGCCCGCGCTATGGCTACACCTTC.

The chain recombines TRBV6-1 with TRBJ2-2; D unresolved. Germline loops: CDR1 MNHNS, CDR2 SASEGT. The CDR3 spans 14 residues. Trimming stripped 3 bases from V and 3 bases from J, with 8 bases between. For the CDR3, the DNA is TGTGCCAGCAGTGAGGGCTTAGACACCGGGGAGCTGTTTTTT. Translated: CASSEGLDTGELFF.

V gene TRBV28 combines with J gene TRBJ2-7; D is perhaps TRBD1 (5 bases). CDR1 is MDHEN and CDR2 is SYDVKM in the germline V gene. The CDR3 sequence is 15 residues long. Trimming removed 2 bases from V and 0 bases from J, with 11 bases in between. The CDR3 sequence is CASSLVPGNSYEQYF. CDR3 nucleotide sequence: TGTGCCAGCAGTTTAGTCCCAGGGAACTCCTACGAGCAGTACTTC.

The chain recombines TRBV5-1 with TRBJ2-1, with 7 bases fitting TRBD2. The CDR3 has 15 residues. The ends lost 0 bases at V and 2 bases at J; junction bases unmatched: 2. Looked up from germline, CDR1 is SGHRS and CDR2 is YFSETQ. This CDR3 reads CASSLGLAAYNEQFF. CDR3 bases: TGCGCCAGCAGCTTGGGTCTAGCGGCCTACAATGAGCAGTTCTTC.

This sequence joins TRBV30 and TRBJ1-3; the D is unclear. From germline, CDR1 is GTSNPN and CDR2 SVGIG (reference sequence). The CDR3 length is 16 residues. Trimming stripped 8 bases from V and 1 base from J, with 21 bases between. CDR3 nucleotides: TGTGCCGGAGGTATGGGCGAGGGTTGGTCTGGAAACACCATATATTTT. It codes for CAGGMGEGWSGNTIYF.

This clone was picked up one time. V is TRBV3-1 (or the pseudogene TRBV3-2) and J is TRBJ2-2; no firm D call. CDR1 is LGHDT and CDR2 is YNNKEL in the germline V gene (reference sequence). V was shortened by 7 bases and J by 1 base, with 19 bases between the two germline ends. This CDR3 has 17 residues. CDR3 sequence: CASTRSSPGLNTGELFF. CDR3 sequence (DNA): TGTGCCAGCACCAGAAGTTCTCCGGGTCTGAACACCGGGGAGCTGTTTTTT.

The chain uses TRBV9 and TRBJ2-5, with TRBD2 matching over 13 bases. CDR1 and CDR2 (germline): SGDLS, YYNGEE. V shed 4 bases, J shed 2 bases, and the junction held 8 bases outside the gene matches. The CDR3 is 17 residues long. This CDR3 is CASSPRGGLAGQETQYF. The CDR3 nucleotides read TGTGCCAGCAGCCCCCGAGGGGGACTAGCGGGGCAAGAGACCCAGTACTTC.

This chain uses TRBV5-4 with TRBJ2-3; TRBD1 might be the D (5 bases). Germline V gives CDR1 SGHNT, CDR2 YYREEE (reference sequence). This CDR3 spans 15 amino acids. Trimming removed 2 bases at V and 0 bases at J, with 10 bases between. This chain's CDR3 is CASSFTGPSTDTQYF. CDR3 nucleotides: TGTGCCAGCAGCTTCACAGGTCCTAGCACAGATACGCAGTATTTT.

This chain links TRBV12-5 with TRBJ1-1, with D unclear. Germline values: CDR1 LGHNT, CDR2 FRNRAP. V gave up 8 bases and J gave up 0 bases, with 7 bases separating them. The CDR3 is 12 residues long. CDR3 bases: TGTGCTAGTTCTCCGGTGAACACTGAAGCTTTCTTT. Its protein is CASSPVNTEAFF.

V is TRBV7-9 and J is TRBJ1-2; D is ambiguous. Germline V CDR1 and CDR2: SEHNR, FQNEAQ (reference sequence). The V end lost 1 base, the J end lost 4 bases, and 22 bases lay between the germline ends. The CDR3 totals 18 residues. The CDR3 DNA sequence: TGTGCCAGCAGCTTAGGGGCAGCGGCAGGCCTTAAGGGCTATGGCTACACCTTC. Translating gives CASSLGAAAGLKGYGYTF.

This clone came up once. This sequence joins TRBV6-5 and TRBJ1-1, with D unresolved. The ends were cut back, 8 bases at V and 0 bases at J, with 10 bases in the middle. This CDR3 is built from 13 residues. The V gene's germline CDR1 is MNHEY and CDR2 SVGAGI. The CDR3 here is CASRVNLNTEAFF. The CDR3 region has the DNA TGTGCCAGCCGGGTTAACTTGAACACTGAAGCTTTCTTT.

This clone showed up many times. This sequence joins TRBV7-3 and TRBJ1-2, with D uncertain. V was shortened by 5 bases and J by 7 bases, with 17 bases between the two germline ends. CDR3 length: 14 amino acids. CDR1 is SGHTA, CDR2 FQGTGA, per germline. The CDR3 DNA reads TGTGCCAGCAGCCCCCTGTCGGGAGCGGGTGGCTACACCTTC. Translated, it gives CASSPLSGAGGYTF.

This chain joins TRBV11-2 and TRBJ1-5, with D possibly matching TRBD1 (5 bases). CDR1 and CDR2 (germline): SGHAT, FQNNGV. Trimming took 0 bases from V and 7 from J, leaving 13 bases between them. The CDR3 has 15 amino acids. The DNA for the CDR3 is TGTGCCAGCAGCTTAGATTTCGGGGGGAAGCAGCCCCAGCATTTT. Its translation is CASSLDFGGKQPQHF.

V usage is TRBV9 and J usage is TRBJ2-7; D call uncertain. The CDR3 sequence is 14 residues long. Germline loops: CDR1 SGDLS, CDR2 YYNGEE. The germline V and J ends were trimmed by 0 bases and 2 bases, with 9 bases remaining between them. The CDR3 nucleotides read TGTGCCAGCAGCGTAGAAGACAATCCCTACGAGCAGTACTTC. Its translation: CASSVEDNPYEQYF.

The chain joins TRBV5-1 to TRBJ2-2; 10 bases are shared with TRBD2. Per germline, CDR1 SGHRS and CDR2 YFSETQ. After removal of 0 bases from V and 4 bases from J, the junction contained 9 bases not matched to a gene. This CDR3 spans 18 amino acids. The CDR3 region is CASSLEVAGGSVTGELFF. The CDR3 nucleotides are TGCGCCAGCAGCTTGGAGGTAGCGGGGGGTTCGGTCACCGGGGAGCTGTTTTTT.

V is TRBV6-2 or TRBV6-3 and J is TRBJ2-2; D remains unclear. The CDR3 totals 14 residues. Germline V CDR1 and CDR2: MNHEY, SVGEGT. The V end lost 6 bases, the J end lost 0 bases, and 8 bases lay between the germline ends. The CDR3 DNA follows: TGTGCCAGCAGCCACAGACCGAACACCGGGGAGCTGTTTTTT. Encoded protein: CASSHRPNTGELFF.